Following are 17 T cell receptor beta chains from one sample sequenced in a study of cytomegalovirus exposure and HLA in healthy donors. PCR involved 60 Vbeta and 13 Jbeta primers. Generated by immunoSEQ multiplex PCR, the TCRdb table keeps only in-frame clones and is missing some. The repertoire holds 54,000 or so clones, with roughly three fifths as singletons. The sample was PBMCs. The receptors originated from a human donor in good health.

The chain uses TRBV4-2 and TRBJ2-2; D gene ambiguous. Looked up from germline, CDR1 is LGHNA and CDR2 is YNFKEQ. This CDR3 is 15 amino acids long. Trimming took off 2 bases at V and 1 base at J, with 8 bases between the two ends. The CDR3: CASSQQLLNTGELFF. In nucleotides, the CDR3 is TGTGCCAGCAGCCAACAACTTTTGAACACCGGGGAGCTGTTTTTT.

The V and J genes are TRBV7-2 and TRBJ2-2; 8 nucleotides agree with TRBD2. This CDR3 region has 15 residues. Germline V gives CDR1 SGHTA, CDR2 FQGNSA. V gave up 1 base and J gave up 6 bases; unmatched junction bases: 4. This CDR3 is CASSLGTSGPGELFF. Here the CDR3 DNA reads TGTGCCAGCAGCTTAGGTACTAGCGGCCCCGGGGAGCTGTTTTTT. The whole variable domain, filled in from reference TRBV7-2 and TRBJ2-2, reads GAGVSQSPSNKVTEKGKDVELRCDPISGHTALYWYRQSLGQGLEFLIYFQGNSAPDKSGLPSDRFSAERTGGSVSTLTIQRTQQEDSAVYLCASSLGTSGPGELFFGEGSRLTVL.

V usage is TRBV9 and J usage is TRBJ2-7; D uncertain. The CDR3 runs 14 residues. CDR1 is SGDLS, CDR2 YYNGEE, per germline. Between the trimmed V and J ends, which lost 0 bases and 2 bases, there was a span of 9 bases. CDR3 region: CASSVGGRTYEQYF. The DNA of the CDR3 is TGTGCCAGCAGCGTAGGCGGCAGAACCTACGAGCAGTACTTC. Filled out from reference TRBV9 and TRBJ2-7, the complete variable domain reads DSGVTQTPKHLITATGQRVTLRCSPRSGDLSVYWYQQSLDQGLQFLIQYYNGEERAKGNILERFSAQQFPDLHSELNLSSLELGDSALYFCASSVGGRTYEQYFGPGTRLTVT.

This clone has only one observation. The chain has TRBV18 and TRBJ2-7; D remains ambiguous. The V gene's germline CDR1 is KGHSH and CDR2 LQKENI. V lost 3 bases and J 3 bases, leaving 9 bases between the germline ends. The CDR3 contains 13 residues. The CDR3 DNA follows: TGTGCCAGCTCACCCGCGACGGGCTACGAGCAGTACTTC. It yields the protein CASSPATGYEQYF.

This clone was seen more than once but under ten times. The rearrangement joins TRBV30 to TRBJ1-4; 12 bases are shared with TRBD1. This CDR3 is built from 14 residues. Germline V gene sequence: CDR1 GTSNPN, CDR2 SVGIG (reference sequence). J was trimmed by 7 bases and V by 4 bases; bases with no gene match: 4. The CDR3 loop is CAWTRDRGREKLFF. As DNA, the CDR3 is TGTGCCTGGACTCGGGACAGGGGGCGTGAAAAACTGTTTTTT. Variable domain in full (rest from reference TRBV30 and TRBJ1-4): SQTIHQWPATLVQPVGSPLSLECTVEGTSNPNLYWYRQAAGRGLQLLFYSVGIGQISSEVPQNLSASRPQDRQFILSSKKLLLSDSGFYLCAWTRDRGREKLFFGSGTQLSVL.

About this clone: The junction departs from the called germline gene at one end, perhaps through a read error. V and J are TRBV7-9 and TRBJ1-1; 9 bases match TRBD1. CDR1 and CDR2 from the germline V gene are SEHNR and FQNEAQ (reference sequence). CDR3 length: 15 residues. The CDR3 bases are TGTTCCAGCACGTCAAGGGGACAGGGGAACACTGAAGCTTTCTTT. This codes for CSSTSRGQGNTEAFF.

The chain recombines TRBV9 with TRBJ2-5; 7 nucleotides match TRBD2. With 6 bases clipped from V and 1 base from J, the junction kept 9 bases outside the gene matches. Looked up from germline, CDR1 is SGDLS and CDR2 is YYNGEE. The CDR3 extends over 15 amino acids. This CDR3 reads CASTPGTITQETQYF. The CDR3 coding sequence is TGTGCCAGCACCCCCGGGACTATCACCCAAGAGACCCAGTACTTC.

The table lists this clone with a few counts. The chain recombines TRBV19 with TRBJ1-5; D perhaps matches TRBD1 (5 bases). This CDR3 is built from 13 residues. The germline V gene has CDR1 LNHDA and CDR2 SQIVND (reference sequence). V was cut by 6 bases and J by 6 bases, with 12 bases left in between. For the CDR3, the DNA is TGTGCCAGTAGCAGGGTTTGTAGTCAGCCCCAGCATTTT. Protein sequence: CASSRVCSQPQHF.

This chain links TRBV27 with TRBJ1-6; a weak D match, TRBD1 (5 bases). Per the germline V gene, CDR1 is MNHEY and CDR2 is SMNVEV (reference sequence). The V and J ends lost 3 bases and 10 bases respectively, with 13 bases between them. The CDR3 is 14 amino acids. The chain's CDR3 is CASSFVQGGSPLHF. The CDR3 DNA is TGTGCCAGCAGTTTCGTTCAGGGAGGCTCACCCCTCCACTTT.

This chain connects TRBV11-2 to TRBJ2-1, with a possible D match to TRBD2 (6 bases). The V gene's germline CDR1 is SGHAT and CDR2 FQNNGV. V gave up 3 bases and J gave up 9 bases, with 12 bases separating them. The CDR3 covers 13 residues. CDR3: CASSLRLVAEQFF. CDR3 DNA sequence: TGTGCCAGCAGCTTGAGACTAGTCGCTGAGCAGTTCTTC.

This clone was detected once. The chain carries TRBV4-3 and TRBJ1-4; D gene ambiguous. V was clipped by 0 bases and J by 2 bases, with 10 bases between them. Germline CDR1 reads LGHNA; CDR2 reads YSLEER. CDR3 length: 16 amino acids. The CDR3: CASSQDSGATNEKLFF. CDR3 nucleotides: TGCGCCAGCAGCCAAGATTCGGGTGCCACTAATGAAAAACTGTTTTTT.

The rearrangement joins TRBV6-5 to TRBJ2-3; D is uncertain. Germline assignment: CDR1 MNHEY and CDR2 SVGAGI. This CDR3 spans 14 amino acids. The V gene lost 0 bases and the J gene lost 0 bases, with 4 bases spanning the gap. The CDR3 sequence: CASSYSRSTDTQYF. The CDR3 DNA reads as TGTGCCAGCAGTTACTCGAGGAGCACAGATACGCAGTATTTT.

V is TRBV30 and J is TRBJ1-6; D gene uncertain. CDR3 length equals 13 residues. The ends were cut back, 2 bases at V and 10 bases at J, with 12 bases in the middle. Germline-derived CDR1 and CDR2 are GTSNPN and SVGIG (reference sequence). The CDR3 DNA reads TGTGCCTGGAGTAGACAAACCGGCTCACCCCTCCACTTT. Its translation is CAWSRQTGSPLHF.

The chain has TRBV29-1 and TRBJ1-1, with D possibly matching TRBD1 (6 bases). Germline V gene sequence: CDR1 SQVTM, CDR2 ANQGSEA. This CDR3 has 14 amino acids. Trimming stripped 5 bases from V and 0 bases from J, with 13 bases between. DNA for the CDR3: TGCAGCGTTATACAGGGCCCTATGAACACTGAAGCTTTCTTT. Protein: CSVIQGPMNTEAFF.

About this clone itself: This sample includes further DNA sequences coding for the same CDR3. The chain has TRBV4-1 and TRBJ1-2; 7 nucleotides agree with TRBD1. V lost 0 bases, J lost 1 base, and 2 bases stayed unmatched. The CDR3 contains 15 residues. Germline V gives CDR1 MGHRA, CDR2 YSYEKL. CDR3 DNA: TGCGCCAGCAGCCAAGAGAACAGGGGTAACTATGGCTACACCTTC. This codes for CASSQENRGNYGYTF.

The chain uses TRBV6-5 and TRBJ1-1, with 7 bases fitting TRBD1. Germline V gene data show CDR1 as MNHEY and CDR2 as SVGAGI. Trimming cost V 4 bases and J 1 base; bases outside gene matches: 9. The CDR3 totals 16 residues. CDR3 DNA sequence: TGTGCCAGCAGTTCTGCTCCAGGGGGAGGGAACACTGAAGCTTTCTTT. Encoded protein: CASSSAPGGGNTEAFF.

V is TRBV5-1 and J is TRBJ1-2, with 7 bases aligning to TRBD1. V shed 0 bases, J shed 6 bases, and the junction held 14 bases outside the gene matches. The CDR3 contains 17 residues. Germline lookup yields CDR1 SGHRS and CDR2 YFSETQ. The CDR3 bases are TGCGCCAGCAGCTTGGACGGCATGGCAGGGGGTTTAGATGGCTACACCTTC. Amino acids: CASSLDGMAGGLDGYTF.